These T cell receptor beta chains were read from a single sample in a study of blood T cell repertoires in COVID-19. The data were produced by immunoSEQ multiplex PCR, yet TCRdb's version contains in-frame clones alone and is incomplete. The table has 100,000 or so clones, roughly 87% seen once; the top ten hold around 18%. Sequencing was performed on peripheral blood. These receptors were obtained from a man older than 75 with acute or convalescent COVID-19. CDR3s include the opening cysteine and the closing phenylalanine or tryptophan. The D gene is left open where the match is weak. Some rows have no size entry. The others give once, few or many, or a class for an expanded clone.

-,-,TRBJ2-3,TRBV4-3,TGCGCCAGCAGCCAAGGGTCAGCGGTCACAGATACGCAGTATTTT,CASSQGSAVTDTQYF
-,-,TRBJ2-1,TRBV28,TGTGCCAGCAGTACTACGACCTATGAGCAGTTCTTC,CASSTTTYEQFF
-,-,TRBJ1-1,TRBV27,TGTGCCAGCAGTTTAATTGACAGGAGGAACACTGAAGCTTTCTTT,CASSLIDRRNTEAFF
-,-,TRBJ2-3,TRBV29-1,TGCAGCGCTGAAGCAAGCACAGATACGCAGTATTTT,CSAEASTDTQYF
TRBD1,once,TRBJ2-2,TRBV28,TGTGCCAGCAGTTCCCCTAGGGACAGGGCGACCGGGGAGCTGTTTTTT,CASSSPRDRATGELFF
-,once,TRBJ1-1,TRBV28,TGTGCCACCTGGGCAAAGGTCAAGACTGAAGCTTTCTTT,CATWAKVKTEAFF
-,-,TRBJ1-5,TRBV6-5,TGTGCCAGCTGGGGGACGGGGGGTGGACAGCCCCAGCATTTT,CASWGTGGGQPQHF
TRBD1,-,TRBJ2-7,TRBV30,TGTGCCTGGAGTGCACTAGGACAGGTTACCTACGAGCAGTACTTC,CAWSALGQVTYEQYF
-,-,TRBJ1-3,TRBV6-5,TGTGCCAGCAGTTCTGGAGGGGTTGGAAACACCATATATTTT,CASSSGGVGNTIYF
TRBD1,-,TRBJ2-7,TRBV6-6,TGTGCCAGCAGCCTCTGGACAGGCTCGAATGAGCAGTACTTC,CASSLWTGSNEQYF
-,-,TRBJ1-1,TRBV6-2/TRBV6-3,TGTGCCAGCAGTTACGGCCCCGTCGCGGGACCAATGAACACTGAAGCTTTCTTT,CASSYGPVAGPMNTEAFF
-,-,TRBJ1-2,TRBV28,TGTGCCAGCGGCCTACAGGGCGAGTATGGCTACACCTTC,CASGLQGEYGYTF
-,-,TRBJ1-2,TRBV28,TGTGCCAGCCTACGGGGTGTGGCTAACTATGGCTACACCTTC,CASLRGVANYGYTF
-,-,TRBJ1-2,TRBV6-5,TGTGCCAGCAGTTACCGGGCAGGGGACAACTATGGCTACACCTTC,CASSYRAGDNYGYTF
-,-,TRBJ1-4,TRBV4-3,TGCGCCAGCAGCCAAGGGGTACAGGGCGGAAATGAAAAACTGTTTTTT,CASSQGVQGGNEKLFF
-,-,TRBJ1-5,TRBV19,TGTGCCAGTAGGGAGCACGGCAATCAGCCCCAGCATTTT,CASREHGNQPQHF
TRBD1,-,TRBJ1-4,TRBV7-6,TGTGCCAGCAGCTTGGGGACAGGGGGAATAGGTGAAAAACTGTTTTTT,CASSLGTGGIGEKLFF
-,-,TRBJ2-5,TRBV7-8,TGTGCCAGCAGCCCCTGGACTCAAGAAGGGGAGACCCAGTACTTC,CASSPWTQEGETQYF
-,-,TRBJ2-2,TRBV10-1,TGCGCCAGCAGTGCTCGGAGCACCGGGGAGCTGTTTTTT,CASSARSTGELFF
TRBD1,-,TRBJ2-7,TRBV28,TGTGCCAGCAGTTTGGGACAGGTAGGCTCCTACGAGCAGTACTTC,CASSLGQVGSYEQYF
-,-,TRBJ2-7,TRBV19,TGTGCCAGTACTAATGCCTACGAGCAGTACTTC,CASTNAYEQYF
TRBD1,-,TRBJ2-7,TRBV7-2,TGTGCCAGCGGAGGTACAGGGGGACCGTCCTACGAGCAGTACTTC,CASGGTGGPSYEQYF
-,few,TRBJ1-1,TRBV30,TGTGCCTGGAGTGTATACGCGGGGGTCACTGAAGCTTTCTTT,CAWSVYAGVTEAFF
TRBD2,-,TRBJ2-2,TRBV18,TGTGCCAGCTCACCAAGCGGGGGGGACACCGGGGAGCTGTTTTTT,CASSPSGGDTGELFF
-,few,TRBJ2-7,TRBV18,TGTGCCAGCTCACCGAGACACGGCTCCTACGAGCAGTACTTC,CASSPRHGSYEQYF
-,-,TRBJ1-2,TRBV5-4,TGTGCCAGCAGCCGGCGGGAGGGGAACTATGGCTACACCTTC,CASSRREGNYGYTF
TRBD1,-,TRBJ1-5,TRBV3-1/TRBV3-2,TGTGCCAGCAGCCAAGGGGGGACAGGGAGTCAGCCCCAGCATTTT,CASSQGGTGSQPQHF
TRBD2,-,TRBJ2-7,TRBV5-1,TGCGCCAGCAGCTTGGGCGGGGGGACCTCCTACGAGCAGTACTTC,CASSLGGGTSYEQYF
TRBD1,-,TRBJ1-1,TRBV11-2,TGTGCCAGCAGCTACAGGGGTGGTAACACTGAAGCTTTCTTT,CASSYRGGNTEAFF
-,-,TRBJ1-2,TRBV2,TGTGCCAGCAGTGAAGGGCAGGGGCTGGATATCTTC,CASSEGQGLDIF
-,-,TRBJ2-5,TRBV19,TGTGCCAGTACCCCCGGTTGGGGGCTCGAGACCCAGTACTTC,CASTPGWGLETQYF
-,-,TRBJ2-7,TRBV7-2,TGTGCCAGCAGCTTAACCCCTGGCGGATCCTACGAGCAGTACTTC,CASSLTPGGSYEQYF
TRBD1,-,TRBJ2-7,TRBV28,TGTGCCAGCAGTTTATCGGGACAGGGGTTTTACGAGCAGTACTTC,CASSLSGQGFYEQYF
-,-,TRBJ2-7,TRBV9,TGTGCCAGCAGCGAGTCCTTCAGGGGGGACGGAAAGCAGTACTTC,CASSESFRGDGKQYF
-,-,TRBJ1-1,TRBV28,TGTGCCAGCATGGGGGGACGGACTGAAGCTTTCTTT,CASMGGRTEAFF
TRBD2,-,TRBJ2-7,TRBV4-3,TGCGCCAGCAGCCAAGAGGGGGGTCTAGCGGGTTCCTACGAGCAGTACTTC,CASSQEGGLAGSYEQYF
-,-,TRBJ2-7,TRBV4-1,TGCGCCAGCAGCCTTAGGGGCGCCTACGAGCAGTACTTC,CASSLRGAYEQYF
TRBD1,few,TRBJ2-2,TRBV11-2,TGTGCCAGCAGCTTGGGGACAGGACCCACCGGGGAGCTGTTTTTT,CASSLGTGPTGELFF